This TCR beta chain was documented in a study of T cell responses to AZD1222 COVID-19 vaccine. Study findings and constraints: There were vaccine-associated CD4 TCRs across spike, dominant at 160-218 and 743-854.

Some clones are missing from TCRdb's copy, which holds only in-frame ones; the method was immunoSEQ multiplex PCR. The top ten clones hold approximately 1.9% of a sample with 150,000 to 200,000 clones, nearly 95% of them seen once. Concerning this clone itself: Its target is unknown.

Germline CDR1 reads SGHNT; CDR2 reads YENEEA. J lost 4 bases, V lost 5 bases, and 8 bases had no gene match. The CDR3 has 15 amino acids. The sequences come from peripheral blood, collected 28 days after the second AZD1222 dose. The genes are TRBV11-3 and TRBJ2-3; 8 positions match TRBD1. This TCR came from an adult who received the AZD1222 COVID-19 vaccine. The CDR3 sequence: CASSTGQGTADTQYF. The DNA for the CDR3 is TGTGCCAGCAGCACCGGACAGGGTACCGCAGATACGCAGTATTTT.